This entry describes one T cell receptor (beta chain). The target antigen is unknown. This specimen belongs to a study of cytomegalovirus exposure and HLA in healthy donors. A multiplex PCR was run with 60 Vbeta primers and 13 Jbeta primers. Assay used: immunoSEQ multiplex PCR; TCRdb lists only in-frame clones, some missing. Its table lists about 200,000 clones. Whole-study results and caveats: The study put 150 or so TCR beta chains on its list as cytomegalovirus-associated. Some segments of the V type, notably TRBV6-2 and TRBV6-3, were excluded as indistinguishable.

The germline CDR1 and CDR2 sequences are LNHNV and YYDKDF (reference sequence). The CDR3 is made up of 15 amino acids. V lost 1 base and J lost 7; bases outside the gene matches: 6. The genes are TRBV15 and TRBJ2-1, with 8 bases identical to TRBD1. This clonotype was obtained from a boy younger than 18 in good health and CMV-seronegative. The sequenced material came from PBMCs. CDR3 in DNA: TGTGCCACCAGCAGAGTCCAGGGGGCGCAGAATGAGCAGTTCTTC. Protein sequence: CATSRVQGAQNEQFF.